Listed here is a single T cell receptor beta chain. The antigen remains undetermined. This sample was taken from a study of cytomegalovirus exposure and HLA in healthy donors. General observations from the study: Reports indicated that the classifier achieved high specificity and sensitivity in diagnosing cytomegalovirus status.

Germline CDR1 is MNHEY and CDR2 is SMNVEV (reference sequence). Unmatched junction bases numbered 3, after V lost 8 bases and J lost 8 bases. The CDR3 sequence is 12 residues long. The donors gave bone marrow, and they were healthy. PCR involved 60 Vbeta and 13 Jbeta primers. Assay: immunoSEQ multiplex PCR; the TCRdb copy retains only in-frame clones and omits some. Among approximately 280,000 clones, approximately 90% were seen once, and the ten largest hold roughly 4%. The sample comprised PBMCs. The clonotype originates from a man aged 35 to 55 in good health and CMV-seropositive. The gene calls are TRBV27 and TRBJ2-1, with 10 bases fitting TRBD2. The CDR3 protein is CASAGTSDEQFF. The CDR3 DNA reads TGTGCCAGCGCCGGGACTAGCGATGAGCAGTTCTTC.